Sequencing of this T cell receptor (beta chain) was carried out in a study of identical twins. TCRdb reprocessed the 5' RACE reads with MiXCR, giving one entry per CDR3 protein. The table shows about 520,000 distinct CDR3 sequences, with 22% occurring only once. This clonotype was recorded a few times. Its antigen is currently unknown. A read error may produce the germline difference seen at one junction end. Whole-study findings and limits: In monozygotic twins, models underestimated the sharing of out-of-frame TCR alpha.

These same data were also listed under a study on T cells expressing NK-cell markers.

Sequencing was carried out using CD4+ T cells sorted from blood. The receptor was derived from a woman aged 18 to 35 in good health.

CDR3 protein: CSARGGVRAVNEQFF. DNA of the CDR3: TGCAGTGCCAGAGGCGGAGTTAGGGCAGTCAATGAGCAGTTCTTC. V and J are TRBV20-1 and TRBJ2-1; D gene unclear. Germline CDR1 is DFQATT and CDR2 is SNEGSKA (reference sequence). This CDR3 contains 15 residues.